The source of this TCR beta chain is a study of cytomegalovirus exposure and HLA in healthy donors. Study-wide findings and caveats: Association with HLA alleles at 0.05 false discovery rate was found for 16,951 TCR beta sequences in a later analysis. A missense DCLRE1C variant was associated with V- and J-gene trimming of TCR beta chains in a later analysis, and an independent cohort replicated the association. Rarity held for most TCR sequences, but there were some public TCRs that occurred in many donors.

The PCR made use of 60 Vbeta and 13 Jbeta primers. Authors' methods: Among the unique TCR beta chains that a later analysis counted, about 85 million in all, roughly 9.9 million were shared. Assay used: immunoSEQ multiplex PCR; TCRdb lists only in-frame clones, some missing. The V and J calls and clone size come from that table; D and trimming were worked out from the DNA. The sample has roughly 160,000 clones, 60% to 80% seen once; the top ten hold around 15%. From germline, CDR1 is MNHEY and CDR2 SVGAGI. Trimming removed 4 bases at V and 8 bases at J, with 14 bases between. The CDR3 spans 13 residues. Points on this clone: Its specificity is not known.

Material for sequencing was PBMCs. This chain links TRBV6-5 with TRBJ1-2; tentative D call: TRBD1 (5 bases). This receptor was identified in a man aged 50-60 years in good health and CMV-seropositive. The CDR3 region has the DNA TGTGCCAGCAGTTCGACCGGGACTGGGGGCTACACCTTC. Its translation is CASSSTGTGGYTF.